A single sample is the source of the 29 T cell receptor beta chains below, sequenced in a study of patients and donors after allogeneic stem cell transplantation. Each CDR3 protein gets one entry after TCRdb re-called the RT-PCR reads with MiXCR. The table lists about a million distinct CDR3 sequences, under 20% of them singletons. The material sequenced was blood, either unsorted or a sorted T cell fraction (not recorded which). The receptors here all came from a human donor who was either an allogeneic HSCT recipient or a stem cell or donor lymphocyte infusion donor (not recorded which). It is not recorded whose cells these are; they may come from a transplant donor.

The V call is TRBV11-3, the J call TRBJ2-2, with D tentatively TRBD2 (5 bases). Trimming took off 1 base at V and 1 base at J, with 7 bases between the two ends. CDR1 and CDR2 from the germline V gene are SGHNT and YENEEA. CDR3 length equals 15 residues. The CDR3 protein is CASSLVGENTGELFF. The CDR3 DNA is TGTGCCAGCAGCTTAGTGGGAGAGAACACCGGGGAGCTGTTTTTT. Together with reference TRBV11-3 and TRBJ2-2, the CDR3 gives the full variable domain: EAGVVQSPRYKIIEKKQPVAFWCNPISGHNTLYWYLQNLGQGPELLIRYENEEAVDDSQLPKDRFSAERLKGVDSTLKIQPAELGDSAVYLCASSLVGENTGELFFGEGSRLTVL.

This clonotype was counted a few times. This sequence joins TRBV4-1 and TRBJ2-3; D is undetermined. Germline loops: CDR1 MGHRA, CDR2 YSYEKL. The V end was cut by 3 bases, the J end by 2 bases, with 3 bases between. The CDR3 totals 12 residues. CDR3 sequence (DNA): TGCGCCAGCAGCCAGGCCACAGATACGCAGTATTTT. It translates to CASSQATDTQYF.

This clonotype was observed a handful of times. This chain uses TRBV5-1 with TRBJ2-3, with D perhaps TRBD1 (5 bases). CDR3 length equals 15 residues. The germline gives CDR1 SGHRS, CDR2 YFSETQ. The V end was cut by 2 bases, the J end by 6 bases, with 16 bases between. In DNA, the CDR3 is TGCGCCAGCAGCTTATCGACAGTCCTATACGATACGCAGTATTTT. Translating gives CASSLSTVLYDTQYF.

The chain's CDR3 is CASSLFPFLRDEQYF. The CDR3 nucleotides read TGTGCCAGCAGTTTATTCCCCTTCCTCCGGGACGAGCAGTACTTC. The rearrangement links TRBV27 to TRBJ2-7; unclear D gene. The ends were cut back, 1 base at V and 5 bases at J, with 15 bases in the middle. In germline, CDR1 is MNHEY, CDR2 SMNVEV (reference sequence). The CDR3 totals 15 residues.

This clonotype has just a few counts. V usage is TRBV4-3 and J usage is TRBJ1-1; 7 nucleotides align to TRBD1. Germline V gene lookup returns CDR1 LGHNA and CDR2 YSLEER. The CDR3 extends over 15 amino acids. V dropped 2 bases and J dropped 1; count of bases not matched to a gene: 4. CDR3: CASSQSWTGNTEAFF. CDR3 bases: TGCGCCAGCAGCCAATCCTGGACAGGGAACACTGAAGCTTTCTTT.

This clonotype has at least ten counts. The chain links TRBV29-1 to TRBJ1-1; 8 bases are shared with TRBD1. The CDR3 covers 13 residues. Germline CDR1 SQVTM, CDR2 ANQGSEA. After removal of 7 bases from V and 2 bases from J, the junction contained 6 bases not matched to a gene. The CDR3 region is CSAPAGGNTEAFF. CDR3 nucleotide sequence: TGCAGCGCCCCCGCAGGGGGCAACACTGAAGCTTTCTTT. Variable domain in full (rest from reference TRBV29-1 and TRBJ1-1): SAVISQKPSRDICQRGTSLTIQCQVDSQVTMMFWYRQQPGQSLTLIATANQGSEATYESGFVIDKFPISRPNLTFSTLTVSNMSPEDSSIYLCSAPAGGNTEAFFGQGTRLTVV.

The sample holds a few counts of this clonotype. This chain links TRBV7-9 with TRBJ2-2; D might be TRBD1 (6 bases). Per germline, CDR1 SEHNR and CDR2 FQNEAQ (reference sequence). Deletions cut 4 bases from V and 3 bases from J, with 9 bases between. CDR3 length: 14 amino acids. This CDR3 is CASSSSGDTGELFF. The CDR3, as DNA: TGTGCCAGCAGCTCGTCAGGGGACACCGGGGAGCTGTTTTTT.

This clonotype appeared a few times. The V gene is TRBV6-2 or TRBV6-3, the J gene TRBJ2-1, with TRBD2 matching 7 bases. CDR1 and CDR2 (germline): MNHEY, SVGEGT. The CDR3 length is 15 residues. With 7 bases clipped from V and 6 bases from J, the junction kept 12 bases outside the gene matches. The CDR3 protein is CASKEGGGRTNEQFF. Here the CDR3 DNA reads TGTGCCAGCAAGGAGGGCGGGGGAAGAACCAATGAGCAGTTCTTC.

CDR3 nucleotides: TGTGCCAGCAGCGGCGGGACTGGTAGCACAGATACGCAGTATTTT. As protein: CASSGGTGSTDTQYF. The chain has TRBV7-3 and TRBJ2-3, with TRBD2 as a possible D gene (6 bases). V shed 5 bases and J shed 0 bases, with 12 bases lying between them. The CDR3 runs to 15 residues. Germline assignment: CDR1 SGHTA and CDR2 FQGTGA.

Here the CDR3 DNA reads TGCGCCAGCAGCCGAGACTCTAGCGCCCCGAACACCGGGGAGCTGTTTTTT. This gives the protein CASSRDSSAPNTGELFF. This chain joins TRBV5-1 and TRBJ2-2; TRBD2 is a possible D gene (6 bases). In germline, CDR1 is SGHRS, CDR2 YFSETQ. CDR3 length equals 17 residues. Between the trimmed V and J ends, which lost 4 bases and 0 bases, there was a span of 16 bases.

Many counts were recorded for this clonotype. CDR3 nucleotides: TGCAGTGCAGACCGGGGGGGGACCTACGAGCAGTACTTC. Amino acids: CSADRGGTYEQYF. The J gene is TRBJ2-7, the V gene TRBV20-1; TRBD2 matches 8 bases. The germline CDR1 and CDR2 sequences are DFQATT and SNEGSKA (reference sequence). CDR3 size: 13 residues. V was clipped by 6 bases and J by 2 bases; unmatched bases: 6.

The V and J genes are TRBV15 and TRBJ1-1; TRBD1 aligns across 9 bases. Trimming took 1 base from V and 4 from J; bases not matched to a gene: 4. The length of the CDR3 is 15 residues. Germline CDR1 reads LNHNV; CDR2 reads YYDKDF (reference sequence). The CDR3 bases are TGTGCCACCAGCAGAGGTGGACAGGGGACCACTGAAGCTTTCTTT. Translated: CATSRGGQGTTEAFF.

J is TRBJ1-1 and V is TRBV15; D remains ambiguous. Germline V CDR1 and CDR2: LNHNV, YYDKDF (reference sequence). Trimming shortened V by 1 base and J by 5 bases, and 14 bases separated the two germline ends. The CDR3 is 15 amino acids. The CDR3 bases are TGTGCCACCAGCAGAGGAGAGGACTGGGGTACTGAAGCTTTCTTT. Translated: CATSRGEDWGTEAFF.

This chain links TRBV28 with TRBJ1-4; possibly TRBD1 for D (6 bases). V was trimmed by 2 bases and J by 5 bases, leaving 12 bases between them. This CDR3 region has 15 residues. Germline V gene lookup returns CDR1 MDHEN and CDR2 SYDVKM. The CDR3 reads CASSLQGTGNEKLFF. The CDR3 nucleotides read TGTGCCAGCAGTTTACAGGGTACAGGGAATGAAAAACTGTTTTTT.

This clonotype has a handful of counts. The V gene is TRBV25-1, the J gene TRBJ2-1; the match to TRBD2 covers 8 bases. The ends lost 3 bases at V and 6 bases at J; junction bases unmatched: 7. The CDR3 is 15 residues long. The germline V gene has CDR1 MGHDK and CDR2 SYGVNS. The CDR3 nucleotides are TGTGCCAGCAGTGAGGTAGGACTAGCAATCAATGAGCAGTTCTTC. Translation: CASSEVGLAINEQFF. Supplemented by reference TRBV25-1 and TRBJ2-1, the full variable domain reads EADIYQTPRYLVIGTGKKITLECSQTMGHDKMYWYQQDPGMELHLIHYSYGVNSTEKGDLSSESTVSRIRTEHFPLTLESARPSHTSQYLCASSEVGLAINEQFFGPGTRLTVL.

Concerning this clonotype: Likely a read error: the CDR3 ends without its conserved phenylalanine or tryptophan. The chain has TRBV6-5 and TRBJ2-2; possible D gene TRBD2, 5 bases. The length of the CDR3 is 16 residues. Germline V gene lookup returns CDR1 MNHEY and CDR2 SVGAGI. V lost 2 bases and J 5 bases, leaving 15 bases between the germline ends. In DNA, the CDR3 is TGTGCCAGCAGTTACCGGCTAGCCGGTGGAACCGGGGAGCTGTTTCTT. Protein sequence: CASSYRLAGGTGELFL.

This clonotype was recorded a few times. The gene calls are TRBV5-1 and TRBJ2-7, with TRBD2 as a possible D gene (5 bases). Germline assignment: CDR1 SGHRS and CDR2 YFSETQ. Trimming shortened V by 4 bases and J by 5 bases, and 13 bases separated the two germline ends. CDR3 length equals 13 residues. The CDR3 is CASSPEASHEQYF. CDR3 DNA: TGCGCCAGCAGCCCGGAAGCTAGCCACGAGCAGTACTTC.

This clonotype was seen repeatedly, ten times or more. The chain recombines TRBV20-1 with TRBJ2-3; no clear D gene. Trimming removed 0 bases at V and 0 bases at J, with 4 bases between. CDR3 length: 13 residues. The germline V gene encodes CDR1 DFQATT and CDR2 SNEGSKA (reference sequence). CDR3 residues: CSARDPSTDTQYF. In nucleotides, the CDR3 is TGCAGTGCTAGAGATCCCAGCACAGATACGCAGTATTTT.

V usage is TRBV9 and J usage is TRBJ2-3; D is unclear. V was trimmed by 0 bases and J by 0 bases, leaving 11 bases between them. The CDR3 loop spans 16 amino acids. CDR1 is SGDLS and CDR2 is YYNGEE in the germline V gene. CDR3 in DNA: TGTGCCAGCAGCGTAGTTCTGTCCCTTAGCACAGATACGCAGTATTTT. Translating it yields CASSVVLSLSTDTQYF. Full variable domain (rest looked up from reference TRBV9 and TRBJ2-3): DSGVTQTPKHLITATGQRVTLRCSPRSGDLSVYWYQQSLDQGLQFLIQYYNGEERAKGNILERFSAQQFPDLHSELNLSSLELGDSALYFCASSVVLSLSTDTQYFGPGTRLTVL.

The chain has TRBV27 and TRBJ1-5; D remains unclear. The V end lost 3 bases, the J end lost 4 bases, and 7 bases lay between the germline ends. The CDR3 covers 13 residues. Germline V gene lookup returns CDR1 MNHEY and CDR2 SMNVEV (reference sequence). The CDR3 region is CASSLAMNQPQHF. CDR3 nucleotide sequence: TGTGCCAGCAGTTTGGCTATGAATCAGCCCCAGCATTTT.

This chain joins TRBV7-8 and TRBJ1-6; perhaps TRBD1 as D (5 bases). CDR3 size: 15 residues. Germline CDR1 is SGHVS and CDR2 is FQNEAQ. Trimming cost V 1 base and J 8 bases, with 12 bases left between them. CDR3 in amino acids: CASSLEAIGDSPLHF. CDR3 DNA: TGTGCCAGCAGCTTAGAGGCCATAGGGGATTCACCCCTCCACTTT.

The V gene is TRBV5-5, the J gene TRBJ2-1; 7 bases map to TRBD2. The V and J ends lost 4 bases and 16 bases, in that order; junction bases with no gene match: 14. Germline V gives CDR1 SGHKS, CDR2 YYEKEE (reference sequence). The CDR3 is 13 residues long. CDR3 residues: CASSPGLQRDVFF. The DNA of the CDR3 is TGTGCCAGCAGCCCGGGACTGCAGCGGGATGTTTTCTTC. The full variable domain, in which reference TRBV5-5 and TRBJ2-1 provide the parts outside the CDR3, is DAGVTQSPTHLIKTRGQQVTLRCSPISGHKSVSWYQQVLGQGPQFIFQYYEKEERGRGNFPDRFSARQFPNYSSELNVNALLLGDSALYLCASSPGLQRDVFFGPGTRLTVL.

The J gene is TRBJ1-3, the V gene TRBV5-1; no firm D call. This CDR3 is 15 amino acids long. V lost 5 bases and J lost 0, with 12 bases in between. The germline V gene has CDR1 SGHRS and CDR2 YFSETQ. The CDR3 sequence is CASSSGPSSGNTIYF. For the CDR3, the DNA is TGCGCCAGCAGTTCTGGGCCCTCCTCTGGAAACACCATATATTTT.

This clonotype was recorded many times. This sequence joins TRBV7-9 and TRBJ1-1; D uncertain. Germline assignment: CDR1 SEHNR and CDR2 FQNEAQ (reference sequence). V was pared by 6 bases and J by 3 bases, with 11 bases between. This CDR3 region has 13 residues. As DNA, the CDR3 is TGTGCCAGCAGGCGCCGGGGAGACACTGAAGCTTTCTTT. Residues: CASRRRGDTEAFF.

This clonotype came up a few times. CDR3 residues: CSVEDPSGHNSYEQYF. The CDR3 DNA follows: TGCAGCGTTGAAGACCCCTCGGGACACAACTCCTACGAGCAGTACTTC. This chain links TRBV29-1 with TRBJ2-7; D is perhaps TRBD1 (6 bases). V was clipped by 0 bases and J by 0 bases, with 15 bases between them. Germline V gene sequence: CDR1 SQVTM, CDR2 ANQGSEA. The CDR3 totals 16 residues.

This clonotype turned up a few times. The rearrangement links TRBV4-2 to TRBJ1-3, with a tentative D call TRBD1 (5 bases). Germline V gene data show CDR1 as LGHNA and CDR2 as YNFKEQ. This CDR3 contains 15 residues. The V end was cut by 2 bases, the J end by 0 bases, with 8 bases between. This CDR3 reads CASSQLQDSGNTIYF. The CDR3 DNA sequence: TGTGCCAGCAGCCAATTACAGGACTCTGGAAACACCATATATTTT.

This clonotype was seen a few times. Sequence at one end of the junction differs from germline and may be a read error. The chain combines TRBV29-1 with TRBJ1-3, with a weak D call TRBD1 (5 bases). Looked up from germline, CDR1 is SQVTM and CDR2 is ANQGSEA. The CDR3 runs 13 residues. The CDR3 reads CSAILWDGNTICF. As DNA, the CDR3 is TGCAGCGCTATACTATGGGACGGAAACACCATATGTTTT.

The chain couples TRBV12-3 or TRBV12-4 to TRBJ2-7; 10 bases are shared with TRBD1. The CDR3 length is 14 residues. The V and J ends lost 5 bases and 6 bases, in that order; junction bases with no gene match: 7. CDR3 protein: CASSADRGLGEQYF. In nucleotides, the CDR3 is TGTGCCAGCAGTGCAGACAGGGGGCTCGGCGAGCAGTACTTC.

This chain connects TRBV20-1 to TRBJ2-1; unclear D gene. The germline V and J ends were trimmed by 3 bases and 14 bases, with 17 bases remaining between them. In germline, CDR1 is DFQATT, CDR2 SNEGSKA (reference sequence). The CDR3 loop spans 12 amino acids. CDR3 sequence: CSASDPLVKKFF. For the CDR3, the DNA is TGCAGTGCTAGCGACCCTCTAGTGAAAAAGTTCTTC.